One and the same sample provided the 24 T cell receptor beta chains below, sequenced in a study of blood T cell repertoires in COVID-19. Produced via immunoSEQ multiplex PCR; TCRdb's table is partial and in-frame only. This repertoire shows approximately 70,000 clones, around 90% found once; its top ten account for 5.1%. The sequenced sample was peripheral blood. The source is a human donor in a cohort sampled during active COVID-19.

The genes are TRBV5-1 and TRBJ1-1; D is uncertain. CDR1 and CDR2 (germline): SGHRS, YFSETQ. V lost 4 bases to trimming and J lost 1 base, with 14 bases between them. The CDR3 sequence is 15 residues long. The CDR3 sequence is CASSRRGEANTEAFF. CDR3 sequence (DNA): TGCGCCAGCAGCCGACGCGGAGAGGCGAACACTGAAGCTTTCTTT.

This chain joins TRBV5-8 and TRBJ2-7, with 9 bases that match TRBD2. V gave up 2 bases and J gave up 3 bases; unmatched junction bases: 9. The CDR3 spans 16 residues. Germline CDR1 reads SGHTS; CDR2 reads YDEGEE. The CDR3 spells CASSLPRASGVYEQYF. The CDR3 DNA is TGTGCCAGCAGCTTACCCCGGGCTAGCGGGGTCTACGAGCAGTACTTC. Together with reference TRBV5-8 and TRBJ2-7, the CDR3 gives the full variable domain: EAGVTQSPTHLIKTRGQQATLRCSPISGHTSVYWYQQALGLGLQFLLWYDEGEERNRGNFPPRFSGRQFPNYSSELNVNALELEDSALYLCASSLPRASGVYEQYFGPGTRLTVT.

The chain is built from TRBV7-2 and TRBJ1-5, with D maybe TRBD1 (5 bases). The CDR3 runs to 15 residues. Trimming removed 3 bases at V and 5 bases at J, with 14 bases between. The germline V gene has CDR1 SGHTA and CDR2 FQGNSA. DNA for the CDR3: TGTGCCAGCAGCTTGGGCAGGGTTTTCGATCAGCCCCAGCATTTT. Its translation: CASSLGRVFDQPQHF.

This chain uses TRBV11-2 with TRBJ2-1; TRBD2 matches 16 bases. Trimming took 5 bases from V and 5 from J; bases not matched to a gene: 9. CDR3 length: 18 amino acids. CDR1 is SGHAT and CDR2 is FQNNGV in the germline V gene. The DNA of the CDR3 is TGTGCCAGCAGCACCAGGGGACTAGCGGGAGGGCCTGACAATGAGCAGTTCTTC. It codes for CASSTRGLAGGPDNEQFF.

CDR3 region: CASSDRTVAYEQYF. CDR3 DNA sequence: TGTGCCAGCAGTGATCGCACAGTGGCCTACGAGCAGTACTTC. The V call is TRBV2, the J call TRBJ2-7; D gene uncertain. CDR1 and CDR2 from the germline V gene are SNHLY and FYNNEI. The CDR3 has 14 amino acids. V was pared by 3 bases and J by 2 bases, with 11 bases between.

The CDR3 loop reads CSVDDRTGGEAFF. The CDR3 DNA sequence: TGCAGCGTTGATGATAGGACTGGAGGTGAAGCTTTCTTT. The genes are TRBV29-1 and TRBJ1-1, with unresolved D. This CDR3 has 13 amino acids. V dropped 3 bases and J dropped 7 bases, with 15 bases sitting between them. Germline assignment: CDR1 SQVTM and CDR2 ANQGSEA. The variable domain in full, completed from reference TRBV29-1 and TRBJ1-1, reads SAVISQKPSRDICQRGTSLTIQCQVDSQVTMMFWYRQQPGQSLTLIATANQGSEATYESGFVIDKFPISRPNLTFSTLTVSNMSPEDSSIYLCSVDDRTGGEAFFGQGTRLTVV.

The CDR3 DNA sequence: TGCGCCAGCAGTGACCCCGCGGGGGGCTTATCGTATGAGCAGTTCTTC. It specifies CASSDPAGGLSYEQFF. The chain combines TRBV10-2 with TRBJ2-1, with 8 bases aligning to TRBD2. CDR3 length equals 16 residues. Looked up from germline, CDR1 is WSHSY and CDR2 is SAAADI. The trim removed 3 bases at V and 8 bases at J, leaving 12 bases unmatched.

The chain combines TRBV7-6 with TRBJ2-2; 9 nucleotides match TRBD1. The germline V gene encodes CDR1 SGHVS and CDR2 FNYEAQ. The CDR3 spans 16 residues. With 3 bases clipped from V and 3 bases from J, the junction kept 5 bases outside the gene matches. The CDR3 is CASSFRRQGDTGELFF. For the CDR3, the DNA is TGTGCCAGCAGCTTTAGGCGACAGGGGGACACCGGGGAGCTGTTTTTT.

V usage is TRBV9 and J usage is TRBJ2-3; TRBD2 aligns across 7 bases. Trimming cost V 6 bases and J 2 bases; bases outside gene matches: 15. CDR1 and CDR2 (germline): SGDLS, YYNGEE. This CDR3 contains 17 residues. CDR3: CASNGPRASGNTDTQYF. Here the CDR3 DNA reads TGTGCCAGCAACGGCCCCCGGGCTAGCGGTAACACAGATACGCAGTATTTT.

V is TRBV27 and J is TRBJ2-7; 7 bases are shared with TRBD1. The ends lost 3 bases at V and 3 bases at J; junction bases unmatched: 5. Germline V gene sequence: CDR1 MNHEY, CDR2 SMNVEV (reference sequence). The CDR3 extends over 14 amino acids. The CDR3 sequence: CASSFRDSGYEQYF. CDR3 bases: TGTGCCAGCAGTTTCAGGGACAGCGGCTACGAGCAGTACTTC.

The chain has TRBV29-1 and TRBJ2-6; 7 positions match TRBD1. The V gene's germline CDR1 is SQVTM and CDR2 ANQGSEA. J gave up 2 bases and V 7 bases, and 11 bases lay outside the gene matches. This CDR3 comprises 16 residues. CDR3: CSAKTGWSPGANVLTF. As DNA, the CDR3 is TGCAGCGCGAAGACAGGGTGGTCGCCTGGGGCCAACGTCCTGACTTTC. Combining the CDR3 with reference TRBV29-1 and TRBJ2-6 gives the whole variable domain SAVISQKPSRDICQRGTSLTIQCQVDSQVTMMFWYRQQPGQSLTLIATANQGSEATYESGFVIDKFPISRPNLTFSTLTVSNMSPEDSSIYLCSAKTGWSPGANVLTFGAGSRLTVL.

The V gene is TRBV4-1, the J gene TRBJ2-7; 8 bases map to TRBD2. In germline, CDR1 is MGHRA, CDR2 YSYEKL. This CDR3 is built from 15 residues. The V gene end was trimmed by 5 bases and the J gene end by 6 bases; junction bases not matched to a gene: 12. The CDR3 nucleotides are TGCGCCAGCAGCGTTCTAAACTCCGGGACTAGCGAGCAGTACTTC. Its protein product is CASSVLNSGTSEQYF.

The gene calls are TRBV5-4 and TRBJ1-6; TRBD1 is a possible D gene (6 bases). Germline V lookup: CDR1 SGHNT, CDR2 YYREEE (reference sequence). The CDR3 extends over 13 amino acids. V was clipped by 4 bases and J by 6 bases, with 8 bases between them. For the CDR3, the DNA is TGTGCCAGCAGCGGGGACATTAATTCACCCCTCCACTTT. Residues: CASSGDINSPLHF.

The chain couples TRBV25-1 to TRBJ2-7; 8 positions agree with TRBD1. The ends lost 4 bases at V and 3 bases at J; junction bases unmatched: 5. CDR1 MGHDK and CDR2 SYGVNS come from the germline V gene. The CDR3 length is 14 residues. The CDR3, as DNA: TGTGCCAGCAGTGTCACAACAGGGGGCTACGAGCAGTACTTC. Amino acid sequence: CASSVTTGGYEQYF.

The chain couples TRBV11-3 to TRBJ2-2; 7 bases match TRBD1. Germline CDR1 reads SGHNT; CDR2 reads YENEEA. Germline trimming cut 3 bases from V and 4 bases from J; bases unmatched to any gene: 5. The CDR3 covers 15 residues. The CDR3 DNA follows: TGTGCCAGCAGCTTCGGGACAGCTACCACCGGGGAGCTGTTTTTT. It codes for CASSFGTATTGELFF.

The chain combines TRBV19 with TRBJ1-4, with 8 bases identical to TRBD1. After removal of 7 bases from V and 4 bases from J, the junction contained 5 bases not matched to a gene. Germline CDR1 is LNHDA and CDR2 is SQIVND (reference sequence). CDR3 length equals 14 residues. CDR3 sequence: CASNRDRRNEKLFF. The DNA for the CDR3 is TGTGCCAGTAATAGGGACAGGCGTAATGAAAAACTGTTTTTT.

The genes are TRBV18 and TRBJ1-2, with D perhaps matching TRBD1 (6 bases). The CDR3 is 15 amino acids. The germline V gene encodes CDR1 KGHSH and CDR2 LQKENI. V dropped 0 bases and J dropped 4 bases, with 12 bases sitting between them. CDR3 sequence reads: CASSPPTGGLYGYTF. CDR3 sequence (DNA): TGTGCCAGCTCACCACCGACAGGAGGACTCTATGGCTACACCTTC.

Remarks on this clone: In the same sample, other DNA sequences code for this CDR3. The CDR3 reads CASSLGREETQYF. In DNA, the CDR3 is TGCGCCAGCAGCTTGGGGCGGGAAGAGACCCAGTACTTC. The chain combines TRBV5-1 with TRBJ2-5; D possibly corresponds to TRBD2 (5 bases). Trimming left V 0 bases short and J 3 bases short, with 6 bases between. CDR3 size: 13 residues. The germline V gene encodes CDR1 SGHRS and CDR2 YFSETQ.

The rearrangement links TRBV24-1 to TRBJ2-2; 7 bases are shared with TRBD1. Trimming cost V 3 bases and J 0 bases; bases outside gene matches: 3. Germline CDR1 KGHDR, CDR2 SFDVKD. This CDR3 contains 16 residues. In DNA form, the CDR3 reads TGTGCCACCAGTGATCCCACAGGGGCGAACACCGGGGAGCTGTTTTTT. Protein sequence: CATSDPTGANTGELFF.

This clone showed up just a few times. The chain employs TRBV7-8 and TRBJ2-2; possibly TRBD1 for D (7 bases). V lost 0 bases and J lost 5, with 13 bases in between. The CDR3 covers 16 residues. Per germline, CDR1 SGHVS and CDR2 FQNEAQ. CDR3 DNA: TGTGCCAGCAGCTTAGCCGGAGGGGGCAGTACCGGGGAGCTGTTTTTT. It encodes CASSLAGGGSTGELFF.

The rearrangement joins TRBV28 to TRBJ1-4; the match to TRBD1 covers 10 bases. Germline CDR1 is MDHEN and CDR2 is SYDVKM. This CDR3 spans 15 amino acids. J lost 7 bases, V lost 3 bases, and 5 bases had no gene match. Here the CDR3 reads CASSLSTGGFEKLFF. The DNA for the CDR3 is TGTGCCAGCAGTTTGTCGACAGGGGGCTTTGAAAAACTGTTTTTT.

The rearrangement joins TRBV6-4 to TRBJ1-1; 7 bases are a match to TRBD1. Losses at the gene ends were 5 bases for V and 4 bases for J; bases not matched to a gene: 7. Per germline, CDR1 MRHNA and CDR2 SNTAGT. CDR3 size: 14 residues. For the CDR3, the DNA is TGTGCCAGCAGTAAAATGACAGGGAGCACTGAAGCTTTCTTT. Protein sequence: CASSKMTGSTEAFF.

This clone has a single count. The chain recombines TRBV15 with TRBJ1-3; tentatively, D is TRBD1 (5 bases). Germline V gene data show CDR1 as LNHNV and CDR2 as YYDKDF (reference sequence). The CDR3 extends over 16 amino acids. Trimming pared 1 base from V and 0 bases from J, leaving 10 bases between. The CDR3 reads CATSRGGRSSGNTIYF. CDR3 in DNA: TGTGCCACCAGCAGAGGGGGGAGGAGCTCTGGAAACACCATATATTTT.

This clone showed up just a few times. The J gene is TRBJ2-2, the V gene TRBV27; D possibly corresponds to TRBD2 (6 bases). V dropped 2 bases and J dropped 4 bases, with 8 bases sitting between them. The CDR3 length is 14 residues. Germline lookup yields CDR1 MNHEY and CDR2 SMNVEV (reference sequence). This chain's CDR3 is CASSLAGRTGELFF. The CDR3 DNA follows: TGTGCCAGCAGTTTAGCGGGGCGCACCGGGGAGCTGTTTTTT.